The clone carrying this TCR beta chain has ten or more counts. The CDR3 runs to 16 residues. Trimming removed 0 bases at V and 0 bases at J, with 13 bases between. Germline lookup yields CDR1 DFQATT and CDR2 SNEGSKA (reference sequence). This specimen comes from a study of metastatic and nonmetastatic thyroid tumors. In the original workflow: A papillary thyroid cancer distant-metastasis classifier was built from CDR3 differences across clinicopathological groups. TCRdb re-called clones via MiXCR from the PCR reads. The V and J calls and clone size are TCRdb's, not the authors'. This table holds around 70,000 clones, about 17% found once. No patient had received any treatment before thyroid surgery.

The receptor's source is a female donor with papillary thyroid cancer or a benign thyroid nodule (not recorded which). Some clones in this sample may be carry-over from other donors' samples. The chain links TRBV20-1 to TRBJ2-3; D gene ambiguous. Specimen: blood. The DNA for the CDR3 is TGCAGTGCTAGAGAGGGGTGGATAGCTAGCACAGATACGCAGTATTTT. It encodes CSAREGWIASTDTQYF.